These T cell receptor beta chains were read from a single sample in a study of T-cell memory formation after mild COVID-19. Via MiXCR, TCRdb re-called the 5' RACE reads, giving one row per CDR3 protein. The profile shows 120,000 or so distinct CDR3 sequences, roughly 15% of them singletons. Material for sequencing was PBMCs or a T cell subset sorted from them (not recorded which). Every receptor here comes from an adult woman who had mild COVID-19 (a few samples of this study predate the infection). Cell type and time point are not known. CDR3s include the opening cysteine and the closing phenylalanine or tryptophan. Each record gives: V gene, J gene, D gene, clone size, CDR3 protein, CDR3 DNA. A D gene is named only where the DNA matches it firmly. Clone size is given for some rows only: seen once, a few or many times, or a class if the clone is expanded.

>TRBV11-2|TRBJ1-1|.|few
CASSSTARTNTEAFF
TGTGCCAGCAGCTCGACCGCACGGACGAACACTGAAGCTTTCTTT
>TRBV11-2|TRBJ2-1|TRBD2|few
CASSFSGHENEQFF
TGTGCCAGCAGCTTTAGCGGGCACGAAAATGAGCAGTTCTTC
>TRBV29-1|TRBJ2-5|TRBD1|few
CSVDRVETQYF
TGCAGCGTCGACAGGGTGGAGACCCAGTACTTC
>TRBV7-9|TRBJ2-1|TRBD2|few
CASSFTTSGDRYNEQFF
TGTGCCAGCAGTTTTACGACTAGCGGGGACAGATACAATGAGCAGTTCTTC
>TRBV12-3/TRBV12-4|TRBJ1-5|.|.
CASSFGNQPQHF
TGTGCCAGCAGTTTTGGCAATCAGCCCCAGCATTTT
>TRBV19|TRBJ1-2|.|few
CASSIRALANYGYTF
TGTGCCAGTAGTATCCGGGCCTTAGCTAACTATGGCTACACCTTC
>TRBV4-2|TRBJ2-2|TRBD2|.
CASSQGPGLLAGENTGELFF
TGTGCCAGCAGCCAAGGTCCGGGATTGCTAGCGGGGGAGAACACCGGGGAGCTGTTTTTT
>TRBV7-9|TRBJ1-6|.|few
CASSPRAAAYNSPLHF
TGTGCCAGCAGCCCCCGCGCGGCGGCGTATAATTCACCCCTCCACTTT
>TRBV7-9|TRBJ2-7|.|.
CASSLQATYEQYF
TGTGCCAGCAGCTTACAGGCAACCTACGAGCAGTACTTC
>TRBV9|TRBJ2-1|TRBD2|.
CASSVRAGAGNEQFF
TGTGCCAGCAGCGTACGGGCGGGAGCAGGTAATGAGCAGTTCTTC
>TRBV9|TRBJ2-2|TRBD2|few
CASSVGLAGTRGGELFF
TGTGCCAGCAGCGTAGGACTAGCGGGGACCCGTGGCGGGGAGCTGTTTTTT
>TRBV28|TRBJ1-4|TRBD1|.
CASSFTPGQGLEKLFF
TGTGCCAGCAGTTTCACCCCGGGACAGGGGCTTGAAAAACTGTTTTTT
>TRBV29-1|TRBJ2-1|.|.
CSVSGRAYNEQFF
TGCAGCGTATCAGGGAGAGCCTACAATGAGCAGTTCTTC
>TRBV7-8|TRBJ2-5|.|.
CASSTDRRETQYF
TGTGCCAGCAGCACAGACAGGAGAGAGACCCAGTACTTC
>TRBV4-3|TRBJ1-2|.|once
CASSQGLGVIYGYTF
TGCGCCAGCAGCCAAGGTCTAGGGGTGATCTATGGCTACACCTTC
>TRBV5-6|TRBJ1-1|.|many
CASSLGDTEAFF
TGTGCCAGCAGCTTGGGAGACACTGAAGCTTTCTTT
>TRBV5-1|TRBJ2-1|TRBD2|.
CASSTRLASVGEQFF
TGCGCCAGCAGCACTCGACTAGCGTCGGTCGGGGAGCAGTTCTTC
>TRBV11-2|TRBJ2-5|.|.
CASSARRLAETQYF
TGTGCCAGCAGCGCCAGGCGTCTAGCAGAGACCCAGTACTTC
>TRBV12-5|TRBJ2-7|TRBD1|.
CASGSGTGLYEQYF
TGTGCTAGTGGTTCCGGGACAGGGCTCTACGAGCAGTACTTC
>TRBV2|TRBJ2-3|TRBD2|few
CASVGLAGGPPLTDTQYF
TGTGCCAGCGTAGGACTAGCGGGAGGGCCCCCCCTCACAGATACGCAGTATTTT
>TRBV20-1|TRBJ1-2|.|.
CSAREIGQGSPYGYTF
TGCAGTGCTAGAGAAATAGGCCAGGGCAGCCCCTATGGCTACACCTTC
>TRBV29-1|TRBJ2-7|TRBD2|.
CSAGGSSSYEQYF
TGCAGCGCGGGGGGTTCCAGCTCCTACGAGCAGTACTTC
>TRBV7-9|TRBJ1-4|.|.
CASSPGAEKLFF
TGTGCCAGCAGCCCAGGGGCTGAAAAACTGTTTTTT
>TRBV7-6|TRBJ2-1|TRBD2|many
CASSFWGLAGRNEQFF
TGTGCCAGCAGCTTTTGGGGACTAGCGGGGAGGAATGAGCAGTTCTTC
>TRBV24-1|TRBJ2-3|TRBD2|many
CATSDFLLAGGADTQYF
TGTGCCACCAGTGATTTTCTTCTAGCGGGAGGGGCAGATACGCAGTATTTT
>TRBV12-3/TRBV12-4|TRBJ1-6|.|few
CASSPGERSPLHF
TGTGCCAGCAGCCCAGGGGAAAGGTCACCCCTCCACTTT
>TRBV7-9|TRBJ2-1|.|few
CASSIQLYNEQFF
TGTGCCAGCAGCATACAGCTCTACAATGAGCAGTTCTTC
>TRBV12-3/TRBV12-4|TRBJ2-2|TRBD2|.
CASSYSGGYNTGELFF
TGTGCCAGCAGCTATAGCGGGGGTTACAACACCGGGGAGCTGTTTTTT
>TRBV18|TRBJ2-1|.|few
CASSPRLPIYNEQFF
TGTGCCAGCTCTCCCCGACTACCTATCTACAATGAGCAGTTCTTC
>TRBV5-1|TRBJ2-3|.|.
CASSLEVTTDTQYF
TGCGCCAGCAGCTTGGAGGTTACCACAGATACGCAGTATTTT
>TRBV4-3|TRBJ2-1|.|.
CASSQVTTDYNEQFF
TGCGCCAGCAGCCAAGTAACCACAGATTACAATGAGCAGTTCTTC
>TRBV12-3/TRBV12-4|TRBJ2-2|.|.
CASSLPSQVNTGELFF
TGTGCCAGCAGTTTACCATCCCAGGTTAACACCGGGGAGCTGTTTTTT
>TRBV7-6|TRBJ2-7|.|.
CASSLDGGNGEQYF
TGTGCCAGCAGCTTGGACGGAGGAAATGGCGAGCAGTACTTC